The entry below gives a single TCR beta chain sequence along with its context. The record originates from a study of blood T cell repertoires in COVID-19. Study in general: T cells, B-cell-depleted T cells, or PBMCs provided the cDNA or gDNA that served as material.

Original data processing: Amplifying reference gene primers gave estimates of nucleated cell counts. The protocol was immunoSEQ multiplex PCR, while the TCRdb copy is restricted to in-frame clones and leaves out a portion. For V, J and clone size, that table is used; D and trimming come from the DNA. Of some 150,000 clones listed, 70% to 85% are singletons. The CDR3 spans 16 residues. Trimming at V came to 7 bases and at J to 9 bases, leaving 17 bases not matched to a gene. The V gene's germline CDR1 is LNHDA and CDR2 SQIVND (reference sequence). Sequenced input: peripheral blood. The J gene is TRBJ1-1, the V gene TRBV19, with 10 positions matching TRBD1. The sequence derives from a human donor in a cohort sampled during active COVID-19. CDR3 sequence: CASTLYPGQGYRKAFF. Written as DNA, the CDR3 is TGTGCCAGTACCCTTTACCCGGGACAGGGGTATCGGAAAGCTTTCTTT.